This T cell receptor beta chain was documented in a study of CD8 T cells in Susac syndrome. General study points: An acknowledgment was made by the study that its TCR sequencing and HLA analysis involved relatively few individuals.

Multiple sclerosis controls were treatment-naive patients with stable or active relapsing-remitting disease. RNA amounts of about 0.5 to 1 ug underwent reverse transcription with random hexamers. TCR beta CDR3 was amplified by immunoSEQ covering 54 Vbeta and 13 Jbeta. Each CDR3 protein gets one entry after TCRdb re-called the immunoSEQ multiplex PCR reads with MiXCR. The sample comprises approximately 200,000 distinct CDR3 sequences, 92% of which are singletons, and roughly 0.13% rests with the top ten. With regard to this clonotype: Its specificity is not known.

The sequence was obtained from a human donor with multiple sclerosis. The sequencing sample was made of CD8+ T cells from PBMCs.

As DNA, the CDR3 is TGTGCCAGCAGCCTGGGACAGGATGGGATTGAAGCTTTCTTT. Translation gives CASSLGQDGIEAFF. This chain joins TRBV7-9 and TRBJ1-1, with 8 nucleotides matching TRBD1. Germline CDR1 reads SEHNR; CDR2 reads FQNEAQ (reference sequence). The CDR3 extends over 14 amino acids. Trimming removed 5 bases from V and 7 bases from J; junction bases left unmatched: 9.